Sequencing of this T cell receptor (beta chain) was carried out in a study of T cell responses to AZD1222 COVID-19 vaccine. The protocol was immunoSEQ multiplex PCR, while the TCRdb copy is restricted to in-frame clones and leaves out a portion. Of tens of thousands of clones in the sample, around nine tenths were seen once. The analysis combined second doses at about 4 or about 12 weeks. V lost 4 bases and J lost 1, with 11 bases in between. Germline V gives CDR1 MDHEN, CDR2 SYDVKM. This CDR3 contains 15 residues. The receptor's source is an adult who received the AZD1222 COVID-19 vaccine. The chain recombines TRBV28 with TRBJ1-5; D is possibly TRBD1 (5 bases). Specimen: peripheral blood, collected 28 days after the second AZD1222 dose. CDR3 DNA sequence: TGTGCCAGCAGTTACTACAGGAAGAGCAATCAGCCCCAGCATTTT. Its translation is CASSYYRKSNQPQHF.